This T cell receptor beta chain was sequenced in a study of blood T cell repertoires in COVID-19. Across the whole study: Whether acute or convalescent, the COVID-19 samples came from the United States, Italy and Spain.

Per the original methods: How many nucleated cells were present was estimated from reference gene primer amplification. Sequenced by immunoSEQ multiplex PCR; TCRdb stores in-frame clones only, minus some. The V and J calls and clone size are taken from that table; D and trimming were inferred from the DNA. This table has 150,000 or so clones, about four fifths appearing once. This clone was seen only a few times. V lost 0 bases, J lost 3 bases, and 7 bases stayed unmatched. Per the germline V gene, CDR1 is LGHNA and CDR2 is YSLEER. This CDR3 is built from 17 residues. The rearrangement joins TRBV4-3 to TRBJ2-3; 9 nucleotides match TRBD2. Sequencing was performed on peripheral blood. This clonotype was sampled from a man between 65 and 80 years old who had recovered from COVID-19. CDR3 loop: CASSQDRWREGTDTQYF. DNA of the CDR3: TGCGCCAGCAGCCAAGATAGATGGCGGGAGGGTACAGATACGCAGTATTTT.